This is a list of T cell receptor beta chains from one sample in a study of cytomegalovirus exposure and HLA in healthy donors. The repertoire was sequenced with immunoSEQ multiplex PCR; TCRdb's copy has only in-frame clones and lacks some. The sample consists of about 110,000 clones, 55% to 85% of them appearing once. The specimen was PBMCs. The receptors derive from a man aged 25 to 45 in good health and CMV-seronegative. The CDR3 runs from the conserved cysteine through the conserved F or W. A D gene is named only where the DNA matches it firmly. Rows give clone size only sometimes, using once, few, many, or a class for an expanded clone.

abundance	len	v_gene	d_gene	j_gene	CDR3aa	CDR3nt
-	14	TRBV5-4	TRBD1	TRBJ2-7	CASSPDRGTYEQYF	TGTGCCAGCAGCCCGGACAGGGGGACCTACGAGCAGTACTTC
-	16	TRBV4-1	-	TRBJ2-3	CASSQDDDRPTDTQYF	TGCGCCAGCAGCCAAGACGATGACAGGCCTACAGATACGCAGTATTTT
-	13	TRBV9	-	TRBJ1-1	CASSITGYTEAFF	TGTGCCAGCAGCATAACAGGGTACACTGAAGCTTTCTTT
-	19	TRBV12-5	TRBD1	TRBJ1-1	CASGLAYGTGTGEITEAFF	TGTGCTAGTGGTTTGGCATATGGGACCGGGACAGGCGAGATCACTGAAGCTTTCTTT
few	19	TRBV6-4	TRBD1	TRBJ2-7	CASSEAGTGVLAPSYEQYF	TGTGCCAGCAGTGAGGCCGGGACAGGGGTCCTAGCGCCATCCTACGAGCAGTACTTC
-	14	TRBV11-2	TRBD2	TRBJ2-7	CASSLAGGPYEQYF	TGTGCCAGCAGCTTAGCGGGAGGGCCCTACGAGCAGTACTTC
-	16	TRBV4-1	TRBD1	TRBJ2-1	CASSHQGQGAGNEQFF	TGCGCCAGCAGCCATCAAGGACAGGGGGCAGGGAATGAGCAGTTCTTC
once	14	TRBV5-4	TRBD2	TRBJ2-7	CASNPGLALSEQYF	TGTGCCAGCAACCCGGGACTAGCTTTATCCGAGCAGTACTTC
-	13	TRBV6-1	-	TRBJ1-5	CASRTDSSQPQHF	TGTGCCAGCAGAACAGATTCGTCCCAGCCCCAGCATTTT
-	12	TRBV29-1	-	TRBJ2-1	CSAAVGNNEQFF	TGCAGCGCCGCGGTCGGGAACAATGAGCAGTTCTTC